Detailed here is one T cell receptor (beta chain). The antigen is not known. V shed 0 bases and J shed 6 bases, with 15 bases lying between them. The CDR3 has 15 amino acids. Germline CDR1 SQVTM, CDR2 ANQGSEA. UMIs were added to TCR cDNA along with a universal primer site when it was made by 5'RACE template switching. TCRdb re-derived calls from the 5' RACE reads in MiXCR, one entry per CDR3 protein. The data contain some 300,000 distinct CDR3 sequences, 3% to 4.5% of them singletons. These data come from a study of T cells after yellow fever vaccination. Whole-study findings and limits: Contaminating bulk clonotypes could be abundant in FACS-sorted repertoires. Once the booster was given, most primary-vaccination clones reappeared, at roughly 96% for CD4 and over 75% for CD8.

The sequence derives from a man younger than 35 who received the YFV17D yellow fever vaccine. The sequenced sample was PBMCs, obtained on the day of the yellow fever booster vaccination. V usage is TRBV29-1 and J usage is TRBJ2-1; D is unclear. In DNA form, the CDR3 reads TGCAGCGTTGAAGATCAAGGCATTACATCCAATGAGCAGTTCTTC. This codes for CSVEDQGITSNEQFF.